The source of this T cell receptor (beta chain) is a study of blood T cell repertoires in COVID-19. TCRdb's table, derived via immunoSEQ multiplex PCR, lists solely in-frame clones and lacks some. Found here are under 200,000 clones, under 90% of them singletons; the top ten hold around 18%. Sequences were obtained from PBMCs or T cells enriched from blood (not recorded which). The source of this sequence is a man aged 55 to 70 who had recovered from COVID-19.

The CDR3 nucleotides are TGTGCCAGTAGTATCCCTGGGACTAGCGGGAATGAGCAGTTCTTC. Encoded protein: CASSIPGTSGNEQFF. The gene calls are TRBV19 and TRBJ2-1; 12 bases align to TRBD2. Germline CDR1 reads LNHDA; CDR2 reads SQIVND (reference sequence). V dropped 3 bases and J dropped 7; count of bases not matched to a gene: 4. This CDR3 spans 15 amino acids.